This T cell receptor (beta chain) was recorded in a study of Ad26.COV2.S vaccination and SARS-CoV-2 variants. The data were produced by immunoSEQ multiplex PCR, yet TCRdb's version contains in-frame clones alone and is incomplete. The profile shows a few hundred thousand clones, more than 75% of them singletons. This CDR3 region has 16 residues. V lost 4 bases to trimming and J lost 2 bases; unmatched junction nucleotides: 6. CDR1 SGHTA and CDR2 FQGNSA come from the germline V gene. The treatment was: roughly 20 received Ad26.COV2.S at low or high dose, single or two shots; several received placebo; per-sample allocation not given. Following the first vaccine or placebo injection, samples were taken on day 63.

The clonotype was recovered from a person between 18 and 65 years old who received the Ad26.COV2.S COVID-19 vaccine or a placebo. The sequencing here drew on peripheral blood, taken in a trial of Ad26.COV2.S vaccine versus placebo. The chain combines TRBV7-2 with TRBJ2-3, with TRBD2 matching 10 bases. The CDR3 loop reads CASSSASGGVTDTQYF. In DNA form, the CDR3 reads TGTGCCAGCAGCTCCGCGAGCGGGGGGGTCACAGATACGCAGTATTTT.